A selection of T cell receptor beta chains follows, all from one sample in a study of blood T cell repertoires in COVID-19. TCRdb's copy holds only in-frame clones and misses some; the assay was immunoSEQ multiplex PCR. The data hold fewer than 80,000 clones, with roughly 92% observed a single time. Sequenced sample: peripheral blood. These receptors were collected from a human donor in a cohort sampled during active COVID-19. The CDR3 runs from the conserved cysteine through the conserved F or W. A D gene is named only where the DNA matches it firmly. Rows may omit the clone size; those that give it use once, few, many or a size class.

NA	once	TRBJ2-3	TRBV12-3/TRBV12-4	CASSLREADTQYF	TGTGCCAGCAGTCTTAGGGAGGCAGATACGCAGTATTTT
NA	NA	TRBJ2-7	TRBV5-6	CASNVADNYEQYF	TGTGCCAGCAACGTGGCCGACAACTACGAGCAGTACTTC
NA	NA	TRBJ1-1	TRBV3-1/TRBV3-2	CASSQTNTEAFF	TGTGCCAGCAGCCAGACTAACACTGAAGCTTTCTTT
NA	NA	TRBJ2-6	TRBV19	CASRDGAGANVLTF	TGTGCCAGTAGGGACGGGGCTGGGGCCAACGTCCTGACTTTC
NA	few	TRBJ1-1	TRBV5-1	CASSLVGSGNTEAFF	TGCGCCAGCAGCTTGGTGGGTTCGGGTAACACTGAAGCTTTCTTT
TRBD1	NA	TRBJ2-1	TRBV19	CASKQGYNEQFF	TGTGCCAGTAAACAGGGGTACAATGAGCAGTTCTTC
TRBD1	NA	TRBJ1-5	TRBV5-1	CASSLEGQGSNQPQHF	TGCGCCAGCAGCTTGGAGGGACAGGGGAGCAATCAGCCCCAGCATTTT
NA	NA	TRBJ1-5	TRBV27	CASSLEGGQPQHF	TGTGCCAGCAGTTTAGAGGGAGGCCAGCCCCAGCATTTT
NA	NA	TRBJ2-7	TRBV11-2	CASSLVGGFEVEQYF	TGTGCCAGCAGCTTAGTTGGCGGGTTTGAGGTCGAGCAGTACTTC
TRBD1	NA	TRBJ1-2	TRBV7-8	CASSPNRGLGGYTF	TGTGCCAGCAGCCCCAACAGGGGGCTTGGAGGCTACACCTTC
NA	NA	TRBJ1-4	TRBV5-1	CASSGRWGANEKLFF	TGCGCCAGCAGTGGCCGGTGGGGGGCTAATGAAAAACTGTTTTTT
TRBD1	NA	TRBJ1-1	TRBV30	CAWSVGLEGAGTEAFF	TGTGCCTGGAGTGTAGGTTTAGAGGGGGCCGGCACTGAAGCTTTCTTT
NA	once	TRBJ2-2	TRBV24-1	CATSAVGSSQHRGELFF	TGTGCCACCAGTGCAGTCGGGTCGTCCCAACACCGGGGGGAGCTGTTTTTT
TRBD2	NA	TRBJ2-1	TRBV7-9	CASSISGGYSYNEQFF	TGTGCCAGCAGCATTAGCGGGGGGTACTCCTACAATGAGCAGTTCTTC
NA	NA	TRBJ1-2	TRBV7-6	CASSLGAPGYYGYTF	TGTGCCAGCAGCTTAGGAGCTCCAGGTTACTATGGCTACACCTTC
TRBD1	NA	TRBJ2-1	TRBV5-1	CASSSGTGDYNEQFF	TGCGCCAGCAGCTCCGGGACAGGGGACTACAATGAGCAGTTCTTC
TRBD1	few	TRBJ1-5	TRBV7-9	CASSVGQGASNQPQHF	TGTGCCAGCAGCGTCGGACAGGGGGCAAGCAATCAGCCCCAGCATTTT
NA	NA	TRBJ2-3	TRBV29-1	CSVGTDTQYF	TGCAGCGTCGGCACAGATACGCAGTATTTT
TRBD1	NA	TRBJ1-2	TRBV6-5	CASSYRDRTNYGYTF	TGTGCCAGCAGTTATCGGGACAGAACTAACTATGGCTACACCTTC
NA	NA	TRBJ2-1	TRBV6-2/TRBV6-3	CASSSASDFSNEQFF	TGTGCCAGCAGCTCCGCCTCAGACTTCTCCAATGAGCAGTTCTTC
NA	NA	TRBJ2-2	TRBV10-3	CAIRRLADTGELFF	TGTGCCATCAGACGCCTAGCCGACACCGGGGAGCTGTTTTTT
NA	NA	TRBJ1-3	TRBV25-1	CATQGFSGNTIYF	TGTGCCACTCAGGGATTCTCTGGAAACACCATATATTTT
TRBD2	NA	TRBJ2-2	TRBV10-3	CAISAGLAGGPTTGELFF	TGTGCCATCAGTGCGGGACTAGCGGGAGGGCCGACCACCGGGGAGCTGTTTTTT
TRBD1	NA	TRBJ2-7	TRBV5-1	CASGQGLLYEQYF	TGCGCCAGCGGACAGGGGTTGTTGTACGAGCAGTACTTC
NA	NA	TRBJ1-6	TRBV30	CAWRTGTYNSPLHF	TGTGCCTGGAGGACAGGAACCTATAATTCACCCCTCCACTTT
NA	NA	TRBJ2-5	TRBV7-2	CASSLAGVGETQYF	TGTGCCAGCAGCTTGGCAGGGGTAGGAGAGACCCAGTACTTC
TRBD1	NA	TRBJ2-3	TRBV6-2/TRBV6-3	CASSLDRGLDLGNTQYF	TGTGCCAGCAGTTTGGACAGGGGCTTGGATTTGGGGAATACGCAGTATTTT
NA	NA	TRBJ1-1	TRBV20-1	CSASRGAGGAFF	TGCAGTGCTAGTCGGGGGGCTGGCGGGGCTTTCTTT
NA	NA	TRBJ2-1	TRBV6-5	CASSPLSLGDNEQFF	TGTGCCAGCAGTCCCTTATCGCTAGGGGACAATGAGCAGTTCTTC
TRBD1	NA	TRBJ1-6	TRBV4-3	CASSQRRDSNSPLHF	TGCGCCAGCAGCCAAAGAAGGGACAGTAATTCACCCCTCCACTTT
TRBD2	NA	TRBJ2-1	TRBV19	CASRGTSWNEQFF	TGTGCCAGTAGGGGGACTAGCTGGAACGAGCAGTTCTTC
TRBD1	NA	TRBJ2-6	TRBV15	CATSSQGAPSWANVLTF	TGTGCCACCAGCAGCCAGGGGGCCCCCTCGTGGGCCAACGTCCTGACTTTC
NA	NA	TRBJ1-2	TRBV7-9	CASSLGRGPDYGYTF	TGTGCCAGCAGCTTAGGGCGGGGGCCGGACTATGGCTACACCTTC
NA	NA	TRBJ1-1	TRBV7-9	CASSLASGNTEAFF	TGTGCCAGCAGCTTAGCGTCAGGGAACACTGAAGCTTTCTTT
NA	NA	TRBJ2-3	TRBV5-5	CASSSLLSDTQYF	TGTGCCAGCAGCTCTTTGTTGTCAGATACGCAGTATTTT
NA	NA	TRBJ1-1	TRBV6-1	CASSERGTEAFF	TGTGCCAGCAGTGAAAGGGGCACTGAAGCTTTCTTT
NA	NA	TRBJ2-1	TRBV6-4	CASSPEGGNEQFF	TGTGCCAGCAGTCCAGAGGGGGGGAATGAGCAGTTCTTC
TRBD2	NA	TRBJ2-7	TRBV5-6	CASSIRTSGSGSPAEQYF	TGTGCCAGCAGCATCAGGACTAGCGGGAGCGGTTCCCCTGCCGAGCAGTACTTC
NA	NA	TRBJ1-5	TRBV3-1/TRBV3-2	CASSPDRTSNQPQHF	TGTGCCAGCAGCCCCGACAGGACTAGCAATCAGCCCCAGCATTTT